In this sample, the clone carrying this TCR beta chain turned up a few times. Its antigen remains unknown. Losses at the gene ends were 3 bases for V and 8 bases for J; bases not matched to a gene: 3. CDR1 and CDR2 (germline): DFQATT, SNEGSKA (reference sequence). The CDR3 has 13 residues. The entry originates in a study of CD8 T cells in ankylosing spondylitis. Whole-study findings and limits: Earlier literature documents some of the motif variants in reactive arthritis synovial fluid and blood. Characteristic of ankylosing spondylitis blood, it appeared, was a TCR beta motif comprising several highly homologous variants. CD8+ disease-linked clones were present at relatively low frequencies in blood. Matched ankylosing spondylitis synovial fluid reportedly showed significant enrichment of disease-linked clones.

Quantitative molecular-barcoded 5'-RACE generated the TCR beta libraries. Via MiXCR, TCRdb re-called the 5' RACE reads, giving one row per CDR3 protein. The table lists about 400,000 distinct CDR3 sequences, about a fifth of them singletons. The sample comprised blood, either unsorted or a sorted T cell fraction (not recorded which). The chain carries TRBV20-1 and TRBJ2-1, with 11 bases fitting TRBD2. This clonotype was sampled from a male donor with ankylosing spondylitis. The CDR3 protein is CSARVSGRDEQFF. CDR3 coding DNA: TGCAGTGCTAGGGTTAGCGGGAGGGATGAGCAGTTCTTC.